This T cell receptor beta chain was recovered during a study of monozygotic twins with inflammatory bowel disease. From the 5' RACE reads, TCRdb lists one entry per CDR3 protein and no DNA. This sample's table has about 300,000 distinct CDR3 sequences. Whole-blood total RNA was extracted without T cell sorting. This CDR3 contains 15 residues. Germline loops: CDR1 LGHNA, CDR2 YSLEER. The chain employs TRBV4-3 and TRBJ2-3. The sequence derives from a human donor with ulcerative colitis or Crohn's disease, or a healthy co-twin of an affected twin (not recorded which). The sequenced material came from blood. CDR3 residues: CASSQISFSTDTQYF.